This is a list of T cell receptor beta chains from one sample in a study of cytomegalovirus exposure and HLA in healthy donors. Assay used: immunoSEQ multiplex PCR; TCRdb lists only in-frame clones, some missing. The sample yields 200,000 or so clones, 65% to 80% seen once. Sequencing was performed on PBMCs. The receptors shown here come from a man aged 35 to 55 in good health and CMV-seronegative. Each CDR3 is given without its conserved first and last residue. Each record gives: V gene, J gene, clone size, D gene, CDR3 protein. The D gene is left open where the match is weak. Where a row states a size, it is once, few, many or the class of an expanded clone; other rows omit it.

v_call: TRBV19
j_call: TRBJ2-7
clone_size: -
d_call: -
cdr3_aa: ASSMMGGADEQY

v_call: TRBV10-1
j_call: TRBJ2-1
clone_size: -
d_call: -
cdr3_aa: ASSEQGGNEQF

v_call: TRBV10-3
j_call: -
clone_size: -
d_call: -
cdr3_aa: ATAGEYEQY

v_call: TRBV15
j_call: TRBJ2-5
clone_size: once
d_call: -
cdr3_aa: ATGRGGTQY

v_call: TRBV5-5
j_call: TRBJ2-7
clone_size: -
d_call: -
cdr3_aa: ASSPSDRLKYEQY

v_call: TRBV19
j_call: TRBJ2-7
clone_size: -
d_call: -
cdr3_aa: ASSRGSYEQY

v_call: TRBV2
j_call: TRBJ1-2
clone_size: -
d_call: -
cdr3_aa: ASSGGGARGYT

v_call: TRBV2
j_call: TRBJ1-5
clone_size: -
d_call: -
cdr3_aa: ASSETGTGDQPQH

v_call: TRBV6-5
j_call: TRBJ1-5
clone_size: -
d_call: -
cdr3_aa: ASSYSRHEDQPQH

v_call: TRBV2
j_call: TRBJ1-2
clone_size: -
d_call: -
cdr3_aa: ASTKAGRVGYT

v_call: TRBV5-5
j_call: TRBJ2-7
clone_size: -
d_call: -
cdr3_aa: ASSFGDEQY

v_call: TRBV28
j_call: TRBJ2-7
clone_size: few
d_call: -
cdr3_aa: ASSLTSSEQY

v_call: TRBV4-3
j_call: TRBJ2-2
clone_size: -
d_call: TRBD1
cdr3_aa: ASSQGQGASTGELF

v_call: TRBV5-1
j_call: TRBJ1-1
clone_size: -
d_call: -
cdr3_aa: ASSLVTSPNTEAF

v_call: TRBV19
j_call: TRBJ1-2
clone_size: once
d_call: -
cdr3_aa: ASSIGHNYGYT

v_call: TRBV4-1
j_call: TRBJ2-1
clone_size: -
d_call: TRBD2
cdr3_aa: ASSPTLGGEQF

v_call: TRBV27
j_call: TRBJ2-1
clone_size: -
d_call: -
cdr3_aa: ASSFRGSGEQF

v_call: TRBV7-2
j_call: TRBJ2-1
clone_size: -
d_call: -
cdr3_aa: ASSLGQAYNEQF

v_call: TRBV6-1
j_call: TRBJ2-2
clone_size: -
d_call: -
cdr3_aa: ASRHGGDGTGELF

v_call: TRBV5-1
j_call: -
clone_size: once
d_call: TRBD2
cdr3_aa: ASSSGTSVETQY

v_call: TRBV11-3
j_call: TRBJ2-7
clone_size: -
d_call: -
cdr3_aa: ASSLGREREQY

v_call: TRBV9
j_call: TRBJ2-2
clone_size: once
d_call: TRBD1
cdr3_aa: ASSPGQENTGELF